This T cell receptor beta chain was recorded in a study of blood T cell repertoires in COVID-19. Study overall: PBMCs, B-cell-depleted T cells, or T cells provided the cDNA or gDNA that made up the material.

All enrollees were about 18 to 90 years old and from roughly 26 US areas. The assay was immunoSEQ multiplex PCR, and TCRdb's table has in-frame clones only and misses some. The sample yields hundreds of thousands of clones, 85% to 90% seen once. The CDR3 runs to 14 residues. After removal of 5 bases from V and 7 bases from J, the junction contained 6 bases not matched to a gene. Germline lookup yields CDR1 SGHNT and CDR2 YYREEE (reference sequence). Material: PBMCs or T cells enriched from blood (not recorded which). The receptor's source is a woman in her fifties or sixties in a cohort exposed to, infected with or recovered from COVID-19 (not recorded which). The J gene is TRBJ1-4, the V gene TRBV5-4, with 9 bases lining up with TRBD1. The CDR3 here is CASRGTGLGEKLFF. For the CDR3, the DNA is TGTGCCAGCAGAGGGACAGGGCTGGGTGAAAAACTGTTTTTT.